What follows is one T cell receptor beta chain and its context. No antigen is known for it. The assay was immunoSEQ multiplex PCR, and TCRdb's table has in-frame clones only and misses some. The table records fewer than 90,000 clones, less than 95% of them present only once. The data derive from a study of OX40 agonist ivuxolimab in advanced cancers. Study in general: It was ivuxolimab, an agonistic anti-OX40 (CD134) antibody, that patients were treated with.

V shed 2 bases and J shed 5 bases, with 11 bases lying between them. CDR1 MNHNY and CDR2 SVGAGI come from the germline V gene (reference sequence). The CDR3 sequence is 14 residues long. The study's findings and limits: At doses 0.1 to 3.0 mg/kg, CD4+ and CD8+ clones expanded. The study did not work out the antigen specificity of the expanded peripheral T cells. Some patients who did not respond also had low normalized T-cell clonal expansion.

Source: CD4+ or CD8+ T cells sorted from blood, taken in a trial of the OX40 agonist ivuxolimab. The chain combines TRBV6-6 with TRBJ2-3; tentative D call: TRBD1 (6 bases). The sequence came from an adult with an advanced solid tumor such as melanoma, head and neck, liver or kidney cancer. The CDR3 sequence is CASSYQGSGDTQYF. CDR3 coding DNA: TGTGCCAGCAGTTACCAGGGGTCGGGAGATACGCAGTATTTT.